What follows is one TCR beta chain and its context. Its antigen is currently unknown. A read error may account for a junction end that differs from germline. Germline V gene data show CDR1 as SGDLS and CDR2 as YYNGEE. The CDR3 has 15 amino acids. TCRdb called clones again from the PCR reads with MiXCR. The sample carries fewer than 35,000 clones, roughly a sixth recorded once. The data were taken from a study of metastatic and nonmetastatic thyroid tumors. As for the study in general: Comparison of repertoires was carried out across blood and tumor or nodule tissue from malignant and benign thyroid patients. Study-level results: Compared with benign nodules, malignant thyroid tumors were reported to have significantly higher TCR beta diversity in both blood and tumor.

No patient had received any treatment before thyroid surgery. Input material: blood. This sequence originates from a male donor with papillary thyroid cancer or a benign thyroid nodule (not recorded which). Some clones in this sample may be carry-over from other donors' samples. The V and J genes are TRBV9 and TRBJ2-7; D may be TRBD1 or TRBD2 (6 bases each). CDR3 protein: CASIPGGGSSYGQYF. The CDR3 DNA sequence: TGTGCCAGCATCCCAGGAGGGGGGAGCTCCTACGGGCAGTACTTC.